Sequencing of this T cell receptor (beta chain) was carried out in a study of shared clonotypes between healthy human individuals. Study-wide findings and caveats: The rarefaction results pointed to incomplete sorted-subset sequencing despite large depth. Richness estimates generally favored naive over memory subsets.

The CDR3 loop spans 13 amino acids. Germline V lookup: CDR1 SQVTM, CDR2 ANQGSEA. V lost 1 base, J lost 9 bases, and 5 bases stayed unmatched. Generated by immunoSEQ multiplex PCR, the TCRdb table keeps only in-frame clones and is missing some. The top ten clones hold 0.1% to 0.15% of a sample with approximately 2.4 million clones, approximately 96% of them seen once. On this clone itself: The antigen is not known.

The specimen was naive CD4+ T cells sorted from blood. Subset meaning: CD45RA+ positively selected. This chain connects TRBV29-1 to TRBJ2-5; TRBD2 matches at 10 bases. The clonotype was recovered from a man younger than 30 in good health. CDR3 nucleotides: TGCAGCGTTGAAGTTGGCCTAGCGGGGGCCCAGTACTTC. It codes for CSVEVGLAGAQYF.